A single sample is the source of the 2 T cell receptor beta chains below, sequenced in a study of cytomegalovirus exposure and HLA in healthy donors. The PCR had 60 Vbeta and 13 Jbeta primers. The assay was immunoSEQ multiplex PCR, and TCRdb's table has in-frame clones only and misses some. The sample carries some 150,000 clones, about 9.2% recorded once. Sequences were obtained from PBMCs. Every receptor here comes from a woman aged 40 to 55 in good health and CMV-seropositive.

V usage is TRBV19 and J usage is TRBJ1-4; 9 nucleotides line up with TRBD1. With V trimmed by 4 bases and J by 8 bases, 11 bases remained unmatched. Germline V gene data show CDR1 as LNHDA and CDR2 as SQIVND (reference sequence). This CDR3 contains 16 residues. The CDR3 nucleotides read TGTGCCAGTAGTAGTCGGACAGGGGTATCCCCCGAAAAACTGTTTTTT. The encoded protein is CASSSRTGVSPEKLFF.

A few counts support this clone. V and J are TRBV2 and TRBJ1-6, with TRBD1 as a possible D gene (5 bases). CDR1 is SNHLY and CDR2 is FYNNEI in the germline V gene. Deletions cut 6 bases from V and 5 bases from J, with 14 bases between. The CDR3 length is 15 residues. The CDR3 region has the DNA TGTGCCAGCAGAGTAGGGACTGGGAATAATTCACCCCTCCACTTT. As protein: CASRVGTGNNSPLHF.